What follows is one TCR beta chain and its context. Measured with immunoSEQ multiplex PCR; TCRdb has only the in-frame clones, and not every one. There are 10,000 or so clones in the sample; 30% to 40% occur only once, and around 2% lies in the top ten. These data originate in a study of graft-versus-host responses after intestinal transplantation. Per germline, CDR1 LNHNV and CDR2 YYDKDF (reference sequence). The CDR3 length is 14 residues. V was pared by 5 bases and J by 11 bases, with 18 bases between. The material was alloreactive CD4+ T cells from a mixed lymphocyte reaction culture, obtained before transplantation. Subset here: CFSE-low proliferating T cells sorted from roughly six-day pre-transplant mixed lymphocyte reaction (GvH or HvG direction). The chain combines TRBV15 with TRBJ1-4, with D maybe TRBD1 (6 bases). The sequence was obtained from a human patient who was an organ donor for intestinal transplantation. In DNA form, the CDR3 reads TGTGCCACCAGCGCTCTTGGGGGCTTTGTTAAACTGTTTTTT. Protein sequence: CATSALGGFVKLFF.